The 9 T cell receptor beta chains below all came from one sample that was sequenced in a study of siplizumab effects on memory and regulatory T cells (dated by TCRdb to about 2019). Libraries were constructed by the immunoSEQ multiplex PCR assay. TCRdb limited this immuneACCESS table to in-frame rearrangements with V and J called. A share of clones is missing; checked studies link under half to unresolved V genes, and the rest is unexplained. The sample profile shows about 110,000 clones; roughly 92% of them were found once. The ten top clones hold 1% to 1.5% of the sample. Material: CD4+ T cells sorted from blood. Source of these receptors: a human donor in good health.

As DNA, the CDR3 is TGTGCCAGCAGCCTGGGACTTTCCAAGCAGTACTTC. It is translated as CASSLGLSKQYF. The chain has TRBV7-2 and TRBJ2-7; tentative D call: TRBD2 (6 bases). This CDR3 contains 12 residues. Trimming removed 5 bases at V and 8 bases at J, with 13 bases between. Germline CDR1 is SGHTA and CDR2 is FQGNSA.

The gene calls are TRBV27 and TRBJ1-4; D perhaps matches TRBD1 (6 bases). The V gene lost 5 bases and the J gene lost 11 bases, with 15 bases spanning the gap. CDR3 length: 13 amino acids. Germline V gene sequence: CDR1 MNHEY, CDR2 SMNVEV (reference sequence). CDR3 residues: CASSQDRTEKLFF. The CDR3 nucleotides read TGTGCCAGCAGTCAAGATCGGACAGAGAAACTGTTTTTT.

The V call is TRBV23-1, the J call TRBJ2-3; TRBD1 matches at 7 bases. TRBV23-1 counts as an open reading frame of uncertain function. The V segment lost 5 bases and the J segment 5 bases; nucleotides outside the gene matches: 4. This CDR3 is 13 amino acids long. The chain's CDR3 is CASSDNRGDTQYF. As DNA, the CDR3 is TGCGCCAGCAGTGACAACAGGGGAGATACGCAGTATTTT.

The rearrangement uses TRBV7-9 and TRBJ2-1, with TRBD1 matching 8 bases. The CDR3 totals 15 residues. Germline CDR1 is SEHNR and CDR2 is FQNEAQ (reference sequence). The V and J ends lost 8 bases and 8 bases, in that order; junction bases with no gene match: 14. The CDR3 sequence is CASDKFRGQIDEQFF. Written as DNA, the CDR3 is TGTGCCAGCGACAAATTCAGGGGGCAGATCGATGAGCAGTTCTTC. The full variable domain, rest sourced from reference TRBV7-9 and TRBJ2-1, is DTGVSQNPRHKITKRGQNVTFRCDPISEHNRLYWYRQTLGQGPEFLTYFQNEAQLEKSRLLSDRFSAERPKGSFSTLEIQRTEQGDSAMYLCASDKFRGQIDEQFFGPGTRLTVL.

The chain links TRBV6-1 to TRBJ1-5; D gene uncertain. The V end was cut by 4 bases, the J end by 2 bases, with 15 bases between. The length of the CDR3 is 16 residues. The germline V gene encodes CDR1 MNHNS and CDR2 SASEGT. CDR3 sequence reads: CASSGSPVIGNQPQHF. CDR3 sequence (DNA): TGTGCCAGCAGTGGGTCGCCGGTAATAGGCAATCAGCCCCAGCATTTT.

The V and J genes are TRBV11-2 and TRBJ2-2, with a weak D call TRBD2 (5 bases). CDR1 is SGHAT, CDR2 FQNNGV, per germline. The ends were cut back, 7 bases at V and 4 bases at J, with 16 bases in the middle. This CDR3 has 15 residues. The CDR3 nucleotides are TGTGCCAGCATCCACCGGGAAACGGGCACCGGGGAGCTGTTTTTT. Its translation is CASIHRETGTGELFF.

This clone is a singleton in its sample. The chain carries TRBV5-1 and TRBJ2-7; 9 nucleotides agree with TRBD2. This CDR3 has 16 amino acids. V dropped 2 bases and J dropped 2; count of bases not matched to a gene: 8. Per the germline V gene, CDR1 is SGHRS and CDR2 is YFSETQ. CDR3 protein: CASSLGMTSGTYEQYF. The CDR3 coding sequence is TGCGCCAGCAGCTTAGGAATGACTAGCGGAACCTACGAGCAGTACTTC.

V is TRBV11-2 and J is TRBJ1-4; the D is unclear. CDR1 SGHAT and CDR2 FQNNGV come from the germline V gene. Trimming removed 1 base from V and 8 bases from J, with 11 bases in between. This CDR3 is built from 14 residues. CDR3 residues: CASSLAPGSEKLFF. For the CDR3, the DNA is TGTGCCAGCAGCTTAGCCCCGGGCAGCGAAAAACTGTTTTTT.

J is TRBJ1-1 and V is TRBV30; 7 bases match TRBD1. CDR1 is GTSNPN and CDR2 is SVGIG in the germline V gene (reference sequence). The J segment lost 1 base and the V segment lost 4 bases, leaving 9 bases of the junction unmatched. The CDR3 sequence is 15 residues long. Here the CDR3 DNA reads TGTGCCTGGAACCCCCCTGGGACAGCGAACACTGAAGCTTTCTTT. As protein: CAWNPPGTANTEAFF.